One and the same sample provided the 17 T cell receptor beta chains below, sequenced in a study of shared clonotypes between healthy human individuals. The repertoire was sequenced with immunoSEQ multiplex PCR; TCRdb's copy has only in-frame clones and lacks some. Of around 650,000 clones detected, about 95% appear once; the ten largest clones hold 0.11%. Positively selected for CCR7, the CD45RO-negative cells used as naive CD8 cells excluded terminally differentiated effector memory CD45RA+ cells. The sequenced material came from naive CD8+ T cells sorted from blood. The receptor source for this set is a woman between 25 and 40 years old in good health.

The chain uses TRBV9 and TRBJ2-1; D perhaps matches TRBD2 (7 bases). Per the germline V gene, CDR1 is SGDLS and CDR2 is YYNGEE. Trimming pared 3 bases from V and 3 bases from J, leaving 13 bases between. The CDR3 loop spans 15 amino acids. The CDR3 region is CASSGREGGYNEQFF. CDR3 bases: TGTGCCAGCAGCGGCAGGGAGGGGGGCTACAATGAGCAGTTCTTC.

The DNA of the CDR3 is TGTGCCAGCAGCTTAGGGTGGACTAGCGGGAGGGCAGATACGCAGTATTTT. Amino acids: CASSLGWTSGRADTQYF. The chain carries TRBV7-9 and TRBJ2-3; 15 positions match TRBD2. This CDR3 has 17 residues. Germline V gene sequence: CDR1 SEHNR, CDR2 FQNEAQ (reference sequence). The J segment lost 4 bases and the V segment lost 1 base, leaving 3 bases of the junction unmatched.

V usage is TRBV4-1 and J usage is TRBJ1-1; no reliable D call. The V end lost 4 bases, the J end lost 2 bases, and 11 bases lay between the germline ends. CDR3 length equals 14 residues. CDR1 is MGHRA, CDR2 YSYEKL, per germline. The CDR3 is CASSLGSKNTEAFF. CDR3 nucleotides: TGCGCCAGCAGCCTCGGGTCCAAAAACACTGAAGCTTTCTTT.

In its sample, this clone was seen once. Other DNA sequences in this sample translate to the same CDR3. The chain has TRBV27 and TRBJ2-7; 7 bases fit TRBD1. CDR3 length: 16 amino acids. Losses at the gene ends were 4 bases for V and 2 bases for J; bases not matched to a gene: 11. Germline values: CDR1 MNHEY, CDR2 SMNVEV (reference sequence). CDR3 DNA: TGTGCCAGCAGTTCGACCGGGACAGACAACCCCTACGAGCAGTACTTC. Protein sequence: CASSSTGTDNPYEQYF.

The chain has TRBV7-6 and TRBJ1-1, with D perhaps matching TRBD1 (6 bases). Germline V gene data show CDR1 as SGHVS and CDR2 as FNYEAQ. The CDR3 contains 15 residues. Trimming took off 2 bases at V and 11 bases at J, with 21 bases between the two ends. CDR3 loop: CASSLQQGAVVEAFF. The CDR3 DNA reads as TGTGCCAGCAGCTTACAACAGGGTGCCGTCGTCGAGGCTTTCTTT. Full variable domain (missing parts from reference TRBV7-6 and TRBJ1-1): GAGVSQSPRYKVTKRGQDVALRCDPISGHVSLYWYRQALGQGPEFLTYFNYEAQQDKSGLPNDRFSAERPEGSISTLTIQRTEQRDSAMYRCASSLQQGAVVEAFFGQGTRLTVV.

J is TRBJ1-2 and V is TRBV13; maybe TRBD1 (5 bases). This CDR3 comprises 15 residues. The V and J ends lost 6 bases and 4 bases respectively, with 18 bases between them. Germline V CDR1 and CDR2: PRHDT, FYEKMQ (reference sequence). The CDR3 DNA reads as TGTGCCAGCAGTATTAGACCGGACAAGATCTATGGCTACACCTTC. It yields the protein CASSIRPDKIYGYTF.

The chain links TRBV7-9 to TRBJ2-1; 8 nucleotides match TRBD2. There are 15 residues in the CDR3. The V and J ends lost 1 base and 8 bases, in that order; junction bases with no gene match: 7. Germline CDR1 and CDR2: SEHNR and FQNEAQ (reference sequence). As DNA, the CDR3 is TGTGCCAGCAGCTTAGGTGGGACTAGGTTCGATGAGCAGTTCTTC. Protein: CASSLGGTRFDEQFF.

The CDR3 spells CASSVGGDLAYEQYF. In nucleotides, the CDR3 is TGTGCCAGCAGCGTAGGGGGGGACTTGGCCTACGAGCAGTACTTC. The chain employs TRBV9 and TRBJ2-7, with D maybe TRBD2 (6 bases). Germline-derived CDR1 and CDR2 are SGDLS and YYNGEE. The CDR3 sequence is 15 residues long. Trimming stripped 0 bases from V and 2 bases from J, with 12 bases between.

The V and J genes are TRBV5-8 and TRBJ2-7, with 10 nucleotides matching TRBD1. V lost 0 bases and J lost 6; bases outside the gene matches: 9. The CDR3 spans 16 residues. Germline V gene lookup returns CDR1 SGHTS and CDR2 YDEGEE. CDR3 DNA sequence: TGTGCCAGCAGCTTGGTGTGGGACAGGGGATCGTCCGAGCAGTACTTC. It specifies CASSLVWDRGSSEQYF.

The CDR3: CASEGATIAGTEAFF. The CDR3 DNA reads TGTGCCAGCGAAGGGGCTACCATTGCGGGCACTGAAGCTTTCTTT. The V gene is TRBV2, the J gene TRBJ1-1; TRBD1 might be the D (5 bases). The CDR3 has 15 amino acids. The V gene's germline CDR1 is SNHLY and CDR2 FYNNEI. The V gene lost 8 bases and the J gene lost 4 bases, with 20 bases spanning the gap.

This chain links TRBV5-1 with TRBJ2-7; D unresolved. Trimming shortened V by 4 bases and J by 7 bases, and 9 bases separated the two germline ends. Germline V gene lookup returns CDR1 SGHRS and CDR2 YFSETQ. The length of the CDR3 is 11 residues. The CDR3 sequence is CASSPGPEQYF. The CDR3 DNA follows: TGCGCCAGCAGCCCAGGACCGGAGCAGTACTTC.

V is TRBV6-1 and J is TRBJ2-4; D possibly matches TRBD1 or TRBD2 (5 bases each). Germline lookup yields CDR1 MNHNS and CDR2 SASEGT. This CDR3 has 16 amino acids. Deletions cut 2 bases from V and 0 bases from J, with 11 bases between. In nucleotides, the CDR3 is TGTGCCAGCAGTGAACCTCCGGGGCTAGCCAAAAACATTCAGTACTTC. Protein: CASSEPPGLAKNIQYF.

V is TRBV7-9 and J is TRBJ2-1; 10 bases are shared with TRBD1. V was pared by 5 bases and J by 8 bases, with 18 bases of the junction left unmatched. CDR1 is SEHNR, CDR2 FQNEAQ, per germline (reference sequence). The CDR3 is 18 residues long. This chain's CDR3 is CASSPRYTGQGFGDEQFF. The DNA for the CDR3 is TGTGCCAGCAGCCCGAGGTATACGGGACAGGGGTTTGGCGATGAGCAGTTCTTC.

The V call is TRBV14, the J call TRBJ2-5; a possible D gene is TRBD1 (6 bases). The germline V and J ends were trimmed by 4 bases and 5 bases, with 14 bases remaining between them. Looked up from germline, CDR1 is SGHDN and CDR2 is FVKESK. The length of the CDR3 is 14 residues. The CDR3 protein is CASSLLQGAETQYF. CDR3 nucleotide sequence: TGTGCCAGCAGCCTGCTACAGGGAGCCGAGACCCAGTACTTC.

The chain recombines TRBV5-8 with TRBJ2-1; TRBD1 aligns across 7 bases. The CDR3 covers 15 residues. V dropped 0 bases and J dropped 7; count of bases not matched to a gene: 7. The germline gives CDR1 SGHTS, CDR2 YDEGEE. For the CDR3, the DNA is TGTGCCAGCAGCTTGGCTGACAGGGTATGGAATGAGCAGTTCTTC. Its translation is CASSLADRVWNEQFF.

The V gene is TRBV7-8, the J gene TRBJ1-5; unclear D gene. This CDR3 contains 14 residues. Germline V gene lookup returns CDR1 SGHVS and CDR2 FQNEAQ. Between the trimmed V and J ends, which lost 1 base and 7 bases, there was a span of 11 bases. The CDR3 DNA reads as TGTGCCAGCAGCTTAGGGGGTAGGATACAGCCCCAGCATTTT. Translated, it gives CASSLGGRIQPQHF.

The chain combines TRBV29-1 with TRBJ2-2, with TRBD1 matching 8 bases. The V and J ends lost 6 bases and 1 base, in that order; junction bases with no gene match: 4. The CDR3 loop spans 14 amino acids. Germline CDR1 SQVTM, CDR2 ANQGSEA. CDR3 loop: CSVTGARNTGELFF. The CDR3 region has the DNA TGCAGCGTGACAGGGGCAAGGAACACCGGGGAGCTGTTTTTT.